The entry that follows covers one TCR beta chain sequence. The antigen is not known. This entry belongs to a study of shared clonotypes between healthy human individuals. About the research overall: Donors were a couple of women and three men aged 18 to 49.

V shed 0 bases and J shed 3 bases, with 16 bases lying between them. The CDR3 runs to 17 residues. Germline V gene data show CDR1 as SGDLS and CDR2 as YYNGEE. Cells designated naive CD8 were CD45RO-negative and were positively selected for CCR7, with terminally differentiated effector memory CD45RA+ cells excluded. Whole-study findings and limits: It was observed that 5% to 6.5% of naive CD4 clonotypes were shared across several donors.

This table comes from immunoSEQ multiplex PCR, and its TCRdb copy is limited to in-frame clones, with some not included. The table includes some 800,000 clones, 80% to 95% detected once. This receptor was identified in a man aged 30 to 45 in good health. The rearrangement joins TRBV9 to TRBJ2-1, with D tentatively TRBD1 (5 bases). Sequences were obtained from naive CD8+ T cells sorted from blood. The CDR3 DNA is TGTGCCAGCAGCGTAGTTCCCGGAGACAGTAGCTACAATGAGCAGTTCTTC. This translates into CASSVVPGDSSYNEQFF.